This TCR beta chain derives from a study of blood T cell repertoires in COVID-19. Study as a whole: Italy, Spain and the United States were the sources of the convalescent and acute COVID-19 samples. The cDNA or gDNA used as material had been derived from T cells, B-cell-depleted T cells, or PBMCs.

In the original workflow: Reference gene primers were amplified, and this amplification served to estimate nucleated cell counts. Data came from immunoSEQ multiplex PCR; TCRdb stores just in-frame clones and leaves some out. The DNA was the basis for D and trimming; V, J and clone size are from that table. The sample carries about 230,000 clones, roughly 84% recorded once. Trimming took 1 base from V and 6 from J; bases not matched to a gene: 7. Germline V CDR1 and CDR2: LGHNA, YNFKEQ. The CDR3 covers 16 residues. This sequence originates from a woman at least 80 years old with active or convalescent COVID-19. The V call is TRBV4-2, the J call TRBJ1-4; 8 positions agree with TRBD1. What was sequenced was peripheral blood. CDR3 nucleotides: TGTGCCAGCAGCCAAGCCCCGGGACAGGTTGATGAAAAACTGTTTTTT. Translation gives CASSQAPGQVDEKLFF.